The clone carrying this TCR beta chain is classed as medium-sized (0.01 to 0.1%). Constant-region priming of approximately 500 ng total RNA yielded TCR beta cDNA. Investigators got TCR beta libraries out of three nested multiplex PCR rounds, done with slightly modified ARM-PCR. For 10 cycles apiece, the opening two PCR rounds ran with TRBV1-TRBV30 forward primers and a C-beta reverse primer. Each CDR3 protein gets one entry after TCRdb re-called the multiplex PCR reads with MiXCR. The data show about 99,000 distinct CDR3 sequences, almost 70% seen once. This specimen belongs to a study of tumor-infiltrating lymphocytes in primary liver carcinoma. From unsorted bulk tissue weighing roughly 17-31 mg, DNA and RNA were co-extracted. Five discrete regions of every tumor underwent sampling. This CDR3 is 16 amino acids long. Trimming removed 6 bases from V and 2 bases from J; junction bases left unmatched: 6. Germline V lookup: CDR1 MNHNS, CDR2 SASEGT.

J is TRBJ2-2 and V is TRBV6-1, with 10 bases identical to TRBD2. The clonotype originates from a woman aged 60 to 75 with primary liver carcinoma and hepatitis B virus infection. The sequenced material came from liver tumor tissue from sampling region 5. Subset noted: tumor region T5, tumor centre. CDR3 amino acids: CASSSGTSVNTGELFF. The CDR3 DNA is TGTGCCAGCAGCTCCGGGACTAGCGTTAACACCGGGGAGCTGTTTTTT.